This T cell receptor beta chain was obtained from a study of T cell responses to AZD1222 COVID-19 vaccine. Libraries were prepared by immunoSEQ multiplex PCR; TCRdb keeps only in-frame clonotypes and omits some of them. The sample includes some 200,000 clones, roughly 94% of them seen just once. With respect to this clone: Its cognate antigen is unknown.

Overall study findings and caveats: Along spike, vaccine-associated CD4 TCRs were found throughout, with dominance at 160-218 and 743-854. The breadth and depth of Spike-specific TCRs increased once two AZD1222 doses had been given. The study sampled repertoires only after the peak T cell response.

The sample was peripheral blood, taken 28 days after the second dose of the MenACWY control vaccine. This receptor was identified in an adult who received the MenACWY meningococcal vaccine as a control.

This CDR3 is CASSPPGTSNEKLFF. In DNA, the CDR3 is TGTGCCAGCAGCCCCCCCGGGACTTCTAATGAAAAACTGTTTTTT. The chain uses TRBV21-1 and TRBJ1-4. TRBV21-1 is described as a pseudogene. This CDR3 region has 15 residues.